This T cell receptor (beta chain) was identified in a study of cytomegalovirus exposure and HLA in healthy donors. As for the study in general: Later, an analysis reported that the 95 to 150 validation repertoires had used the same platform as the approximately 690 first-cohort repertoires. General study results and limits: Overall, under 200 TCR beta chains were annotated as cytomegalovirus-associated. Among the CMV-associated chains, a few were confirmed in vitro as specific for CMV antigens. There were some public TCRs occurring in many donors, but most TCR sequences were rare.

This CDR3 has 16 residues. Germline lookup yields CDR1 MNHEY and CDR2 SMNVEV (reference sequence). V dropped 2 bases and J dropped 2 bases, with 14 bases sitting between them. This clone was detected once. Its cognate antigen is unknown. The data were produced by immunoSEQ multiplex PCR, yet TCRdb's version contains in-frame clones alone and is incomplete. The sample carries 250,000 or so clones, roughly 87% recorded once. The TCR originated in a man between 18 and 29 years old in good health and CMV-seropositive. The V and J genes are TRBV27 and TRBJ2-3, with D perhaps TRBD2 (6 bases). Sequenced: PBMCs. In DNA form, the CDR3 reads TGTGCCAGCAGTTTACCAGGACTACTCACCACAGATACGCAGTATTTT. It yields the protein CASSLPGLLTTDTQYF.